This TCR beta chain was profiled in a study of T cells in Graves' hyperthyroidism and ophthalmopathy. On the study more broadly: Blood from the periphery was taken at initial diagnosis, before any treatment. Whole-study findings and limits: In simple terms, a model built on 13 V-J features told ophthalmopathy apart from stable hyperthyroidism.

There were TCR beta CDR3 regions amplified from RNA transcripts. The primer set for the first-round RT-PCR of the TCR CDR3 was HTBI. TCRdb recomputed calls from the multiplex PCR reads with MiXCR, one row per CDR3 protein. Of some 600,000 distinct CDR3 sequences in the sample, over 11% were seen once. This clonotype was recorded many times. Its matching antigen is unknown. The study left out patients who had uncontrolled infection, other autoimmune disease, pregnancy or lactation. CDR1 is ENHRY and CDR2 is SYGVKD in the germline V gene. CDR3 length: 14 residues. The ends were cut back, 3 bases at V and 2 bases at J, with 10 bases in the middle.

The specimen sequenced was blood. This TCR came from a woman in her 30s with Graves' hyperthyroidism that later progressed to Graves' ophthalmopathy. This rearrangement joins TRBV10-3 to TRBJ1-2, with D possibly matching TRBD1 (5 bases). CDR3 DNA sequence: TGTGCCATCAGTGAAGGGGCAACGAACTATGGCTACACCTTC. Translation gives CAISEGATNYGYTF.